One and the same sample provided the 30 T cell receptor beta chains below, sequenced in a study of blood T cell repertoires in COVID-19. Some clones are missing from TCRdb's copy, which holds only in-frame ones; the method was immunoSEQ multiplex PCR. The profile shows just over 65,000 clones, 86% of them singletons. The material sequenced was peripheral blood. The receptors here all came from a man aged 25 to 40 with acute or convalescent COVID-19.

V is TRBV2 and J is TRBJ1-3; D call uncertain. This CDR3 is 13 amino acids long. V shed 8 bases and J shed 0 bases, with 8 bases lying between them. The germline V gene encodes CDR1 SNHLY and CDR2 FYNNEI. Written as DNA, the CDR3 is TGTGCCAGCCGACGGGACTCTGGAAACACCATATATTTT. Amino acid sequence: CASRRDSGNTIYF.

Only one count was recorded for this clone. The chain links TRBV18 to TRBJ2-5, with D perhaps matching TRBD1 (6 bases). Trimming shortened V by 3 bases and J by 5 bases, and 13 bases separated the two germline ends. Germline lookup yields CDR1 KGHSH and CDR2 LQKENI. The CDR3 consists of 14 residues. The DNA of the CDR3 is TGTGCCAGCTCACCCACAGCAACAGGGGAGACCCAGTACTTC. This sequence encodes CASSPTATGETQYF.

The CDR3 sequence: CSVERGTPNTEAFF. As DNA, the CDR3 is TGCAGCGTCGAACGGGGGACCCCGAACACTGAAGCTTTCTTT. The chain is built from TRBV29-1 and TRBJ1-1, with D possibly being TRBD1 (5 bases). This CDR3 region has 14 residues. In germline, CDR1 is SQVTM, CDR2 ANQGSEA. Trimming removed 6 bases at V and 1 base at J, with 15 bases between. Based on the CDR3 plus reference TRBV29-1 and TRBJ1-1, the full variable domain is SAVISQKPSRDICQRGTSLTIQCQVDSQVTMMFWYRQQPGQSLTLIATANQGSEATYESGFVIDKFPISRPNLTFSTLTVSNMSPEDSSIYLCSVERGTPNTEAFFGQGTRLTVV.

The rearrangement uses TRBV28 and TRBJ1-3; the D gene is possibly TRBD1 (5 bases). There are 16 residues in the CDR3. Germline CDR1 reads MDHEN; CDR2 reads SYDVKM. Trimming stripped 5 bases from V and 0 bases from J, with 14 bases between. CDR3 in DNA: TGTGCCAGCAGTCCCGCGGGGGGATACTCTGGAAACACCATATATTTT. It yields the protein CASSPAGGYSGNTIYF.

The J gene is TRBJ2-3, the V gene TRBV20-1; D may be TRBD2 (7 bases). Germline V lookup: CDR1 DFQATT, CDR2 SNEGSKA (reference sequence). The V gene lost 7 bases and the J gene lost 9 bases, with 14 bases spanning the gap. This CDR3 is built from 11 residues. CDR3 nucleotides: TGCAGTGGCGCACAGGGAGGGACGCAGTATTTT. It yields the protein CSGAQGGTQYF.

V gene TRBV7-3 combines with J gene TRBJ2-3, with 8 bases identical to TRBD1. The V and J ends lost 1 base and 2 bases, in that order; junction bases with no gene match: 5. CDR1 SGHTA and CDR2 FQGTGA come from the germline V gene. The CDR3 sequence is 16 residues long. The CDR3 nucleotides are TGTGCCAGCAGCTTAAAAACAGGGGGAGCCACAGATACGCAGTATTTT. This sequence encodes CASSLKTGGATDTQYF.

This chain connects TRBV6-5 to TRBJ2-7; TRBD1 aligns across 8 bases. The CDR3 spans 13 residues. Germline V gene lookup returns CDR1 MNHEY and CDR2 SVGAGI. After removal of 11 bases from V and 2 bases from J, the junction contained 8 bases not matched to a gene. The CDR3 nucleotides read TGTGCCGGAAAACAGGGGGTTCCCTACGAGCAGTACTTC. Translation: CAGKQGVPYEQYF.

This sequence joins TRBV18 and TRBJ2-1; 12 nucleotides match TRBD2. Unmatched junction bases numbered 5, after V lost 4 bases and J lost 7 bases. CDR3 length: 15 amino acids. Germline CDR1 reads KGHSH; CDR2 reads LQKENI. The CDR3, as DNA: TGTGCCAGCTCACAACTAGCGGGAGGCAAGAATGAGCAGTTCTTC. Translating it yields CASSQLAGGKNEQFF.

The gene calls are TRBV19 and TRBJ1-5; D not resolved. Trimming removed 3 bases from V and 4 bases from J, with 10 bases in between. The CDR3 has 14 amino acids. Germline CDR1 is LNHDA and CDR2 is SQIVND (reference sequence). CDR3 in amino acids: CASSIYSINQPQHF. Here the CDR3 DNA reads TGTGCCAGTAGTATTTACAGTATTAATCAGCCCCAGCATTTT. Full variable domain (missing parts from reference TRBV19 and TRBJ1-5): DGGITQSPKYLFRKEGQNVTLSCEQNLNHDAMYWYRQDPGQGLRLIYYSQIVNDFQKGDIAEGYSVSREKKESFPLTVTSAQKNPTAFYLCASSIYSINQPQHFGDGTRLSIL.

The chain combines TRBV3-1 (or the pseudogene TRBV3-2) with TRBJ2-1, with D perhaps matching TRBD2 (6 bases). The CDR3 spans 15 residues. The V end was cut by 4 bases, the J end by 0 bases, with 10 bases between. CDR1 is LGHDT and CDR2 is YNNKEL in the germline V gene (reference sequence). The CDR3 region has the DNA TGTGCCAGCAGCCGATCTAGCGCCTCCTACAATGAGCAGTTCTTC. Its translation is CASSRSSASYNEQFF.

The chain recombines TRBV6-5 with TRBJ2-1, with a tentative D call TRBD1 (6 bases). CDR1 MNHEY and CDR2 SVGAGI come from the germline V gene. This CDR3 is built from 15 residues. Deletions cut 4 bases from V and 9 bases from J, with 19 bases between. For the CDR3, the DNA is TGTGCCAGCAGTTCCCCCGGGACAATAGGCCGTGAGCAGTTCTTC. It codes for CASSSPGTIGREQFF.

The chain has TRBV7-2 and TRBJ2-1; TRBD1 might be the D (6 bases). The CDR3 sequence is 16 residues long. The V gene's germline CDR1 is SGHTA and CDR2 FQGNSA. V was trimmed by 6 bases and J by 2 bases, leaving 17 bases between them. CDR3 sequence reads: CASRPEGGVPYNEQFF. Written as DNA, the CDR3 is TGTGCCAGCAGACCAGAAGGGGGAGTCCCCTACAATGAGCAGTTCTTC.

V and J are TRBV7-2 and TRBJ2-3; D is ambiguous. This CDR3 has 16 amino acids. Germline CDR1 SGHTA, CDR2 FQGNSA. Trimming cost V 4 bases and J 0 bases, with 14 bases left between them. The CDR3 nucleotides read TGTGCCAGCAGCTCTGACGACACGCCGAGCACAGATACGCAGTATTTT. This sequence encodes CASSSDDTPSTDTQYF.

A remark on this clone: Distinct nucleotide sequences in the sample also encode this CDR3. The rearrangement joins TRBV28 to TRBJ1-5; 10 bases align to TRBD1. Germline trimming cut 3 bases from V and 0 bases from J; bases unmatched to any gene: 5. Germline lookup yields CDR1 MDHEN and CDR2 SYDVKM. The CDR3 is 17 amino acids. CDR3 loop: CASSFDRDRGSNQPQHF. The CDR3 DNA sequence: TGTGCCAGCAGTTTTGATCGGGACAGGGGTAGCAATCAGCCCCAGCATTTT.

The chain has TRBV28 and TRBJ1-2, with a weak D call TRBD1 (6 bases). V lost 7 bases and J lost 8, with 14 bases in between. The CDR3 has 12 residues. Germline CDR1 reads MDHEN; CDR2 reads SYDVKM. The CDR3 nucleotides are TGTGCCAGCACAGGGGTGGTGGGAGGCTACACCTTC. It translates to CASTGVVGGYTF.

The chain employs TRBV14 and TRBJ2-5; no reliable D call. The CDR3 has 13 residues. V lost 2 bases and J 5 bases, leaving 9 bases between the germline ends. Germline assignment: CDR1 SGHDN and CDR2 FVKESK. CDR3: CASSQLSRETQYF. The CDR3 coding sequence is TGTGCCAGCAGCCAATTGTCCCGGGAGACCCAGTACTTC. The full variable domain, in which reference TRBV14 and TRBJ2-5 provide the parts outside the CDR3, is EAGVTQFPSHSVIEKGQTVTLRCDPISGHDNLYWYRRVMGKEIKFLLHFVKESKQDESGMPNNRFLAERTGGTYSTLKVQPAELEDSGVYFCASSQLSRETQYFGPGTRLLVL.

V usage is TRBV7-8 and J usage is TRBJ2-7; 13 bases are a match to TRBD2. V shed 4 bases and J 4 bases; nucleotides not matched to a gene: 7. The germline V gene has CDR1 SGHVS and CDR2 FQNEAQ. The CDR3 runs 16 residues. CDR3 DNA: TGTGCCAGCAGCTCCCCCGGACTAGCGGGAGAGTACGAGCAGTACTTC. This codes for CASSSPGLAGEYEQYF.

V and J are TRBV25-1 and TRBJ2-3; tentative D call: TRBD2 (5 bases). V lost 0 bases and J lost 11, with 9 bases in between. Germline CDR1 and CDR2: MGHDK and SYGVNS. This CDR3 region has 12 residues. The CDR3 sequence is CASSEYGREQYF. Written as DNA, the CDR3 is TGTGCCAGCAGTGAATATGGCCGGGAGCAGTATTTT.

This chain connects TRBV5-1 to TRBJ1-3, with unresolved D. CDR3 length: 14 amino acids. Germline V lookup: CDR1 SGHRS, CDR2 YFSETQ. The V gene lost 5 bases and the J gene lost 0 bases, with 9 bases spanning the gap. CDR3 DNA: TGCGCCAGCAGTCCTAGCCCCTCTGGAAACACCATATATTTT. It yields the protein CASSPSPSGNTIYF.

The count of this clone is one. The chain couples TRBV28 to TRBJ2-4; possible D gene TRBD1, 7 bases. The germline V and J ends were trimmed by 3 bases and 0 bases, with 27 bases remaining between them. Germline assignment: CDR1 MDHEN and CDR2 SYDVKM. This CDR3 spans 21 amino acids. CDR3 nucleotides: TGTGCCAGCAGTTTGACCCCCGCGGGCCGTGCAGGGGGGCTAGCCAAAAACATTCAGTACTTC. Protein: CASSLTPAGRAGGLAKNIQYF.

This chain joins TRBV29-1 and TRBJ2-7, with D possibly matching TRBD1 (6 bases). CDR1 and CDR2 from the germline V gene are SQVTM and ANQGSEA. Trimming pared 7 bases from V and 1 base from J, leaving 14 bases between. This CDR3 is 13 amino acids long. The CDR3 protein is CSAVPGDSYEQYF. Here the CDR3 DNA reads TGCAGCGCCGTCCCAGGGGATTCCTACGAGCAGTACTTC.

This clone was recorded once. This chain links TRBV5-4 with TRBJ2-1, with 7 nucleotides matching TRBD2. The J segment lost 6 bases and the V segment lost 4 bases, leaving 10 bases of the junction unmatched. Per germline, CDR1 SGHNT and CDR2 YYREEE (reference sequence). CDR3 length: 15 amino acids. CDR3 region: CASSQSWGLTNEQFF. The DNA for the CDR3 is TGTGCCAGCAGCCAAAGCTGGGGACTAACCAATGAGCAGTTCTTC.

The gene calls are TRBV19 and TRBJ1-1; no clear D gene. V lost 1 base and J lost 1, with 4 bases in between. This CDR3 contains 13 residues. Germline CDR1 LNHDA, CDR2 SQIVND (reference sequence). CDR3 coding DNA: TGTGCCAGTAGTATAGGTCAGAACACTGAAGCTTTCTTT. Translated: CASSIGQNTEAFF.

CDR3 sequence reads: CSASWTGGNSPLHF. CDR3 bases: TGCAGTGCTAGTTGGACAGGGGGGAATTCACCCCTCCACTTT. The chain combines TRBV20-1 with TRBJ1-6; 10 bases map to TRBD1. This CDR3 is built from 14 residues. Germline-derived CDR1 and CDR2 are DFQATT and SNEGSKA (reference sequence). V dropped 3 bases and J dropped 7; count of bases not matched to a gene: 3.

V is TRBV6-2 or TRBV6-3 and J is TRBJ2-2; TRBD2 agrees at 7 bases. Germline-derived CDR1 and CDR2 are MNHEY and SVGEGT. The CDR3 spans 14 residues. V lost 6 bases to trimming and J lost 6 bases; unmatched junction nucleotides: 7. The CDR3 coding sequence is TGTGCCAGCAGCCGGACTAGGTCCTCCGGGGAGCTGTTTTTT. Protein sequence: CASSRTRSSGELFF.

V usage is TRBV19 and J usage is TRBJ2-1; 9 positions match TRBD2. The CDR3 runs to 15 residues. The germline V gene has CDR1 LNHDA and CDR2 SQIVND (reference sequence). V trimming: 6 bases; J trimming: 3 bases; junction bases outside the gene matches: 6. CDR3 coding DNA: TGTGCCAGTAGGGAAGCGGGAGGATTCTACAATGAGCAGTTCTTC. Its translation is CASREAGGFYNEQFF. The full variable domain, completed using reference TRBV19 and TRBJ2-1, is DGGITQSPKYLFRKEGQNVTLSCEQNLNHDAMYWYRQDPGQGLRLIYYSQIVNDFQKGDIAEGYSVSREKKESFPLTVTSAQKNPTAFYLCASREAGGFYNEQFFGPGTRLTVL.

V and J are TRBV4-1 and TRBJ1-1; possibly TRBD1 for D (6 bases). Germline CDR1 and CDR2: MGHRA and YSYEKL. Trimming took 8 bases from V and 4 from J, leaving 14 bases between them. This CDR3 has 13 amino acids. The CDR3 nucleotides read TGCGCCAGCGGTTTGGGGGCGGTCACTGAAGCTTTCTTT. It translates to CASGLGAVTEAFF.

The J gene is TRBJ1-2, the V gene TRBV12-3 or TRBV12-4; D possibly corresponds to TRBD1 (5 bases). Trimming shortened V by 5 bases and J by 3 bases, and 7 bases separated the two germline ends. The CDR3 has 12 residues. The CDR3 region has the DNA TGTGCCAGCAGTGCAGGGTACTATGGCTACACCTTC. Protein product: CASSAGYYGYTF.

The chain recombines TRBV12-3 or TRBV12-4 with TRBJ1-1; D gene ambiguous. V lost 6 bases and J 8 bases, leaving 16 bases between the germline ends. This CDR3 is 13 amino acids long. In nucleotides, the CDR3 is TGTGCCAGCAGCCGTCCCGGGAGCCAAGAAGCTTTCTTT. Its protein product is CASSRPGSQEAFF.

The chain recombines TRBV28 with TRBJ1-4; D perhaps matches TRBD1 (6 bases). Looked up from germline, CDR1 is MDHEN and CDR2 is SYDVKM. Trimming took off 6 bases at V and 7 bases at J, with 18 bases between the two ends. This CDR3 has 15 residues. CDR3 nucleotide sequence: TGTGCCAGCAGCTCTCCCCGGGGGGCTGCTGAAAAACTGTTTTTT. Protein product: CASSSPRGAAEKLFF.